This T cell receptor beta chain was identified in a study of Graves' ophthalmopathy and Graves' hyperthyroidism. A note on this clonotype: Its antigen is not identified.

Clinicians made diagnoses from clinical symptoms, serum thyroxine, TRAb, thyroid ultrasound and orbital computed tomography. What supplied the PBMCs was roughly 11 ml of fresh peripheral blood. The trim removed 6 bases at V and 4 bases at J, leaving 6 bases unmatched. The CDR3 spans 14 residues. Germline CDR1 and CDR2: MNHEY and SMNVEV (reference sequence). Using RNA transcripts, the TCR beta CDR3 regions were amplified. HTBI primers primed a first-round RT-PCR, and a second-round multiplex PCR followed. MiXCR, run by TCRdb on the multiplex PCR reads, gives a single entry per CDR3 protein. In the table there are about 400,000 distinct CDR3 sequences, about 16% of which are singletons. Study-wide results and caveats: Sensitivity of 85% to 90% and specificity of 65% to 83% were achieved when a 13-signature model separated ophthalmopathy from stable hyperthyroidism.

What was sequenced was peripheral blood. J is TRBJ1-2 and V is TRBV27, with 9 nucleotides matching TRBD1. This TCR was recovered from a woman aged 18-29 years with Graves' ophthalmopathy. The CDR3 coding sequence is TGTGCCAGCAGATCACAGGGGGCTATCTATGGCTACACCTTC. Translated, it gives CASRSQGAIYGYTF.